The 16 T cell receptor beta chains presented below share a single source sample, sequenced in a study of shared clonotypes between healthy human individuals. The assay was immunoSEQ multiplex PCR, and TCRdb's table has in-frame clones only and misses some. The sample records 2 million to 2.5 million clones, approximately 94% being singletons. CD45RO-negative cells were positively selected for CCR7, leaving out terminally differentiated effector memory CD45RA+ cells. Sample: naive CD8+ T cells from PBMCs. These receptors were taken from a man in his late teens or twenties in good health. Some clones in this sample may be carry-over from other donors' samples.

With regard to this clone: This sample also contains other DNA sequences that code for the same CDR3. Written as DNA, the CDR3 is TGTGCCAGCAGCCCACCAAGGGCCCCAGATACGCAGTATTTT. It specifies CASSPPRAPDTQYF. The chain has TRBV9 and TRBJ2-3; D call uncertain. V was pared by 4 bases and J by 4 bases, with 13 bases between. The CDR3 totals 14 residues. Germline assignment: CDR1 SGDLS and CDR2 YYNGEE.

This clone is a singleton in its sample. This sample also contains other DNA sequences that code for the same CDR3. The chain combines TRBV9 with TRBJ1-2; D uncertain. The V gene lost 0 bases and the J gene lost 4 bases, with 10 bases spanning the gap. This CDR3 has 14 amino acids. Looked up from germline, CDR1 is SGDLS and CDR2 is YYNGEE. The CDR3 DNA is TGTGCCAGCAGCGTAGGTGGAGTTAGCTATGGCTACACCTTC. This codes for CASSVGGVSYGYTF.

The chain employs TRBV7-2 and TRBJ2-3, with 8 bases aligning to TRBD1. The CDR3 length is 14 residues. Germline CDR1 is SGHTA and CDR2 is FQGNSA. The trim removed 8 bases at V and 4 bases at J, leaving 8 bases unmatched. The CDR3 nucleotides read TGTGCCAGCGGCCAGGGGGCGAGTGCAGATACGCAGTATTTT. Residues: CASGQGASADTQYF.

CDR3 in amino acids: CATRRAVSNQPQHF. CDR3 coding DNA: TGTGCCACCAGGCGGGCGGTTAGCAATCAGCCCCAGCATTTT. J is TRBJ1-5 and V is TRBV28; D is unresolved. V was shortened by 10 bases and J by 0 bases, with 13 bases between the two germline ends. The CDR3 contains 14 residues. Germline V CDR1 and CDR2: MDHEN, SYDVKM. The whole variable domain, filled in from reference TRBV28 and TRBJ1-5, reads DVKVTQSSRYLVKRTGEKVFLECVQDMDHENMFWYRQDPGLGLRLIYFSYDVKMKEKGDIPEGYSVSREKKERFSLILESASTNQTSMYLCATRRAVSNQPQHFGDGTRLSIL.

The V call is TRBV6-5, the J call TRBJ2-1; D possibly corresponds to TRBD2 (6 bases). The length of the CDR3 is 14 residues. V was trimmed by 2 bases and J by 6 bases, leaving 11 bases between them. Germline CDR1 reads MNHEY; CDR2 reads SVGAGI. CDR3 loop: CASSYTSFSNEQFF. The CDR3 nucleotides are TGTGCCAGCAGTTACACTAGCTTTAGCAATGAGCAGTTCTTC.

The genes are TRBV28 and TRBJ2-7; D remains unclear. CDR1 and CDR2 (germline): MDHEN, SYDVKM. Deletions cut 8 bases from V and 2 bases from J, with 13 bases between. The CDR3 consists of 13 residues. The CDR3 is CASAPPVPYEQYF. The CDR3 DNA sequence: TGTGCCAGCGCCCCGCCTGTCCCCTACGAGCAGTACTTC.

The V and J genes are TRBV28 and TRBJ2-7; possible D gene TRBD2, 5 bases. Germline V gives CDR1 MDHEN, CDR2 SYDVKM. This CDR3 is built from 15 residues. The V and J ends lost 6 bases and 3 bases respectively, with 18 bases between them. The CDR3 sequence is CASSPRGRAGYEQYF. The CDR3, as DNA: TGTGCCAGCAGCCCTCGGGGAAGGGCCGGCTACGAGCAGTACTTC.

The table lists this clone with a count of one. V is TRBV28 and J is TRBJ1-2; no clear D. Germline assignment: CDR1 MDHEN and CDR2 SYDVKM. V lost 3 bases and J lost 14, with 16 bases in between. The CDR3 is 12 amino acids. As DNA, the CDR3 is TGTGCCAGCAGTTTGATTAGGGCGGAAGTTACCTTC. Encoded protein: CASSLIRAEVTF.

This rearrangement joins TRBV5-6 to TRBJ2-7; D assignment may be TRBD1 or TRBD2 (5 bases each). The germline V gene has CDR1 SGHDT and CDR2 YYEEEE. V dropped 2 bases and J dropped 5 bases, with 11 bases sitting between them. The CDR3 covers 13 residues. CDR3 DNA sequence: TGTGCCAGCAGCTTATCGTCGGGACACGAGCAGTACTTC. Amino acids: CASSLSSGHEQYF.

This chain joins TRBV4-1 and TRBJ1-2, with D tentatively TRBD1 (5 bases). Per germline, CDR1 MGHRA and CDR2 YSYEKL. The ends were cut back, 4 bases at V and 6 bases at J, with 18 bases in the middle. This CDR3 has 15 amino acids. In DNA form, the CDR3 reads TGCGCCAGCAGCCGACCTCGGCAGGGAATAAATGGCTACACCTTC. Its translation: CASSRPRQGINGYTF.

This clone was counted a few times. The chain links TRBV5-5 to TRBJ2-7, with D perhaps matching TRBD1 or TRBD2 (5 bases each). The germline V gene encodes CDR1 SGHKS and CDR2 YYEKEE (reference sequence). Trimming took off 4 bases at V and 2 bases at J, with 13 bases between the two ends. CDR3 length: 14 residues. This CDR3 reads CASSIRDGTYEQYF. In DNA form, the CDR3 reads TGTGCCAGCAGCATCCGGGACGGAACCTACGAGCAGTACTTC.

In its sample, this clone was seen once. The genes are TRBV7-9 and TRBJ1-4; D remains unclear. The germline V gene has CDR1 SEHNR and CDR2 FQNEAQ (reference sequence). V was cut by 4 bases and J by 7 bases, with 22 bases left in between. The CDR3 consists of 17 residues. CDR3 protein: CASSSSGINLAGEKLFF. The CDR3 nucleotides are TGTGCCAGCAGCTCGTCCGGGATAAACCTAGCAGGTGAAAAACTGTTTTTT. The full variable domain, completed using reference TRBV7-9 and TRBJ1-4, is DTGVSQNPRHKITKRGQNVTFRCDPISEHNRLYWYRQTLGQGPEFLTYFQNEAQLEKSRLLSDRFSAERPKGSFSTLEIQRTEQGDSAMYLCASSSSGINLAGEKLFFGSGTQLSVL.

CDR3 amino acids: CASRPRTGGEPNTGELFF. CDR3 DNA sequence: TGTGCCAGCAGACCACGGACAGGGGGCGAGCCGAACACCGGGGAGCTGTTTTTT. The chain employs TRBV7-6 and TRBJ2-2, with TRBD1 matching 11 bases. CDR1 and CDR2 (germline): SGHVS, FNYEAQ. The CDR3 is 18 residues long. Losses at the gene ends were 6 bases for V and 0 bases for J; bases not matched to a gene: 9.

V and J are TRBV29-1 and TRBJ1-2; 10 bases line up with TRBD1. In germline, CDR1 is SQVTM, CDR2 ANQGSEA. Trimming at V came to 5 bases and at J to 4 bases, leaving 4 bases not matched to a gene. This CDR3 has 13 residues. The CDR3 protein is CSVLGQGFYGYTF. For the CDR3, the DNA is TGCAGCGTTCTGGGACAGGGGTTCTATGGCTACACCTTC.

CDR3 loop: CASSALLWSGQFF. The CDR3 bases are TGTGCCAGCAGTGCCCTCCTGTGGTCGGGGCAGTTCTTC. This sequence joins TRBV27 and TRBJ2-1; D uncertain. The germline V and J ends were trimmed by 5 bases and 12 bases, with 17 bases remaining between them. The CDR3 runs to 13 residues. Germline assignment: CDR1 MNHEY and CDR2 SMNVEV (reference sequence).

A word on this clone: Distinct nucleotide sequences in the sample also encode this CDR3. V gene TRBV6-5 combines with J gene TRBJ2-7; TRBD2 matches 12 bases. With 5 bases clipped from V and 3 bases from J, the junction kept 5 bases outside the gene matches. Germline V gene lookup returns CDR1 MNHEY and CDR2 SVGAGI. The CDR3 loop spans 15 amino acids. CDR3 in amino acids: CASSLGLAGSYEQYF. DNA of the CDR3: TGTGCCAGCAGTCTTGGACTAGCGGGAAGCTACGAGCAGTACTTC.